These T cell receptor beta chains were read from a single sample in a study of T-cell memory formation after mild COVID-19. TCRdb independently ran MiXCR on the 5' RACE reads; one entry per CDR3 protein. Here the sample spans roughly 42,000 distinct CDR3 sequences, about 7.1% being singletons. Sequenced material: PBMCs or a T cell subset sorted from them (not recorded which). The receptors originated from a man between 18 and 35 years old who had mild COVID-19 (a few samples of this study predate the infection). Cell type and time point are not known. CDR3s include the opening cysteine and the closing phenylalanine or tryptophan. A D gene is named only where the DNA matches it firmly. Expanded clones get a size class; other rows say once, few or many, or leave the size out.

J gene: TRBJ2-1; V gene: TRBV5-4; D gene: .; clone size: many; CDR3 protein: CASSLGGFRGDNEQFF; CDR3 DNA: TGTGCCAGCAGCTTGGGGGGATTTCGCGGAGACAATGAGCAGTTCTTC
J gene: TRBJ2-5; V gene: TRBV12-3/TRBV12-4; D gene: .; clone size: .; CDR3 protein: CASSPRGALQETQYF; CDR3 DNA: TGTGCCAGCAGCCCAAGGGGGGCTCTCCAAGAGACCCAGTACTTC
J gene: TRBJ2-7; V gene: TRBV18; D gene: TRBD1; clone size: .; CDR3 protein: CASSPAPGQGAYEQYF; CDR3 DNA: TGTGCCAGCTCACCAGCCCCGGGACAGGGGGCCTACGAGCAGTACTTC
J gene: TRBJ2-3; V gene: TRBV5-1; D gene: .; clone size: few; CDR3 protein: CASSLFGVMSTDTQYF; CDR3 DNA: TGCGCCAGCAGCTTGTTCGGGGTAATGAGCACAGATACGCAGTATTTT
J gene: TRBJ1-1; V gene: TRBV7-3; D gene: .; clone size: .; CDR3 protein: CASSLNVGNTEAFF; CDR3 DNA: TGTGCCAGCAGCTTGAATGTGGGGAACACTGAAGCTTTCTTT
J gene: TRBJ2-6; V gene: TRBV12-3/TRBV12-4; D gene: .; clone size: .; CDR3 protein: CASSPGGANVLTF; CDR3 DNA: TGTGCCAGCAGCCCCGGCGGGGCCAACGTCCTGACTTTC
J gene: TRBJ1-2; V gene: TRBV6-2/TRBV6-3; D gene: TRBD1; clone size: few; CDR3 protein: CASRDRVGYTF; CDR3 DNA: TGTGCCAGCCGGGACAGGGTTGGCTACACCTTC
J gene: TRBJ1-2; V gene: TRBV5-1; D gene: .; clone size: few; CDR3 protein: CASSLESTGLHYGYTF; CDR3 DNA: TGCGCCAGCAGCTTGGAATCGACGGGTCTCCACTATGGCTACACCTTC
J gene: TRBJ2-3; V gene: TRBV7-2; D gene: TRBD2; clone size: .; CDR3 protein: CASSAGTSRTDTQYF; CDR3 DNA: TGTGCCAGCAGCGCCGGGACTAGTCGCACAGATACGCAGTATTTT
J gene: TRBJ1-4; V gene: TRBV7-8; D gene: .; clone size: few; CDR3 protein: CASSTRDGKLFF; CDR3 DNA: TGTGCCAGCAGCACCCGAGATGGGAAACTGTTTTTT
J gene: TRBJ1-5; V gene: TRBV12-3/TRBV12-4; D gene: TRBD1; clone size: .; CDR3 protein: CASSFQGAHQPQHF; CDR3 DNA: TGTGCCAGCAGTTTCCAGGGGGCTCATCAGCCCCAGCATTTT
J gene: TRBJ1-5; V gene: TRBV20-1; D gene: .; clone size: few; CDR3 protein: CSARAPSRESNQPQHF; CDR3 DNA: TGCAGTGCTAGGGCCCCCTCGCGGGAAAGCAATCAGCCCCAGCATTTT
J gene: TRBJ1-4; V gene: TRBV7-9; D gene: .; clone size: .; CDR3 protein: CASSLGGQSNEKLFF; CDR3 DNA: TGTGCCAGCAGCTTAGGGGGACAAAGCAATGAAAAACTGTTTTTT
J gene: TRBJ2-4; V gene: TRBV7-9; D gene: .; clone size: .; CDR3 protein: CASSSYRVNIQYF; CDR3 DNA: TGTGCCAGCAGCTCATACAGGGTTAACATTCAGTACTTC
J gene: TRBJ2-7; V gene: TRBV4-1; D gene: TRBD1; clone size: few; CDR3 protein: CASSPIGTGAAYEQYF; CDR3 DNA: TGCGCCAGCAGCCCGATCGGGACAGGGGCGGCCTACGAGCAGTACTTC
J gene: TRBJ1-5; V gene: TRBV27; D gene: .; clone size: .; CDR3 protein: CASRPAGLNQPQHF; CDR3 DNA: TGTGCCAGCAGGCCCGCGGGGCTCAATCAGCCCCAGCATTTT